The T cell receptor beta chain described here comes from a study of CD8 T cells in ankylosing spondylitis (TCRdb year 2017). With respect to the entire study: The study profiled T cell receptor beta repertoires in healthy donors and ankylosing spondylitis patients to find disease-linked TCR variants. The full study cohort was made up of about 25 ankylosing spondylitis patients and 108 healthy donors. Peripheral blood was sampled, and synovial fluid was also collected from ankylosing spondylitis patients. The paper's findings and limits, for the study overall: Some of the motif variants had been reported before in the synovial fluid and blood of reactive arthritis patients, a finding that suggests common disease-initiation mechanisms. The disease-linked clones showed a CD8+ phenotype and occurred at relatively low frequencies in peripheral blood. According to the report, matched synovial fluid samples from ankylosing spondylitis patients were significantly enriched for the disease-linked clones. A TCR beta motif of several highly homologous amino acid variants appeared characteristic of blood from ankylosing spondylitis patients.

TCRdb shows the sequencer as Illumina HiSeq 2500. Quantitative 5'-RACE with molecular barcodes was the method used to prepare the TCR beta libraries. Regarding the original processing steps: Disease-linked TCR variants were identified with a new computational method built on a probabilistic model of VDJ rearrangement. Using fastp trimming at Q25 and MiXCR clonotype assembly, TCRdb reanalyzed the public sequencing data and kept in-frame beta chains. For every CDR3 protein sequence, its rows merge into one entry that carries the most common genes and DNA. TCRdb's processing, not the authors' own work, is the source of the V and J calls. Present in this sample are approximately 500,000 distinct CDR3 sequences, roughly 13% of which were seen just once. 6.8% of the sample is held by the ten biggest clonotypes. This clonotype was counted ten times or more. Its antigen is still unknown. No base qualities exist here, and no much larger clone lies one base off it.

Clipping removes 4 bases from V and 4 bases from J, with 10 as the unmatched junction base count. The CDR3 covers 15 residues, taking in both the cysteine and the phenylalanine. Solely the CDR3 DNA is kept, with 45 bases framed from the first base. The germline V gene gives CDR1 as SGHRS and CDR2 as YFSETQ. The TCR comes from a male donor with ankylosing spondylitis. The sequenced sample was blood, either unsorted or a sorted T cell fraction (not recorded which). The rearrangement joined TRBV5-1 to TRBJ1-2, and 7 junction bases match TRBD1. The bases are TGCGCCAGCAGCGCGAAGACAGGGCAAAGCTATGGCTACACCTTC. Its translation is CASSAKTGQSYGYTF.